This TCR beta chain was recorded in a study of cytomegalovirus exposure and HLA in healthy donors. This clone was recorded only once. This CDR3 spans 13 amino acids. Between the trimmed V and J ends, which lost 5 bases and 4 bases, there was a span of 11 bases. Germline CDR1 and CDR2: GTSNPN and SVGIG (reference sequence). 60 Vbeta and 13 Jbeta primers were used in PCR. TCRdb's copy holds only in-frame clones and misses some; the assay was immunoSEQ multiplex PCR. The data hold 100,000 to 150,000 clones, with roughly 72% observed a single time. Sequencing used PBMCs. The sequence derives from a man between 35 and 55 years old in good health and CMV-seropositive. The rearrangement links TRBV30 to TRBJ1-4; a weak D match, TRBD1 (6 bases). CDR3 in DNA: TGTGCCTGGGCAGGGGATGGTAATGAAAAACTGTTTTTT. Translated, it gives CAWAGDGNEKLFF.